The sequence of this TCR beta chain was determined in a study of STAT5B mutations in CD4+ large granular lymphocyte leukemia. Study information: Healthy donors showed HLA-associated enrichment of the CDR3 'QG' motif.

General study findings and limits: 8/27 top patient clones versus 2/35 control clones were TRBV06-family.

Concerning this clone: Its antigen is unidentified.

TCRdb's copy holds only in-frame clones and misses some; the assay was immunoSEQ multiplex PCR. Of some 30,000 clones in the sample, less than 80% were seen once. The CDR3 loop spans 15 amino acids. The ends lost 4 bases at V and 0 bases at J; junction bases unmatched: 6. Germline V gene data show CDR1 as SGHDT and CDR2 as YYEEEE. The sequence derives from a human donor in good health. Sequenced: CD4+ T cells from blood buffy coats. J is TRBJ2-7 and V is TRBV5-6; 8 bases are shared with TRBD2. The CDR3, as DNA: TGTGCCAGCAGCCCCCGGGGGGGGGACTCCTACGAGCAGTACTTC. Protein: CASSPRGGDSYEQYF.